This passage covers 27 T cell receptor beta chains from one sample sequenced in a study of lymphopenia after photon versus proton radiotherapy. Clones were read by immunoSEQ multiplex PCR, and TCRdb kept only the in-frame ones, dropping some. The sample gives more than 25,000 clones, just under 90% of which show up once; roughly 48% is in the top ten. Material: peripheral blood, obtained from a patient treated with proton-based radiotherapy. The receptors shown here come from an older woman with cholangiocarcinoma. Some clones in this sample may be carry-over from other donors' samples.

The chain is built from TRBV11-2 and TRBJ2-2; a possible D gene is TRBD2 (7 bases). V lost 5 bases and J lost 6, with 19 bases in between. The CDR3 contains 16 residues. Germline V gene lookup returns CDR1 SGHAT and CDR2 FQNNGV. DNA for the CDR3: TGTGCCAGCAGCCGGACCCCCGGGGGGCGAGCCGGGGAGCTGTTTTTT. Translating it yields CASSRTPGGRAGELFF. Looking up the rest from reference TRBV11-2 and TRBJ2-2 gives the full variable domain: EAGVAQSPRYKIIEKRQSVAFWCNPISGHATLYWYQQILGQGPKLLIQFQNNGVVDDSQLPKDRFSAERLKGVDSTLKIQPAKLEDSAVYLCASSRTPGGRAGELFFGEGSRLTVL.

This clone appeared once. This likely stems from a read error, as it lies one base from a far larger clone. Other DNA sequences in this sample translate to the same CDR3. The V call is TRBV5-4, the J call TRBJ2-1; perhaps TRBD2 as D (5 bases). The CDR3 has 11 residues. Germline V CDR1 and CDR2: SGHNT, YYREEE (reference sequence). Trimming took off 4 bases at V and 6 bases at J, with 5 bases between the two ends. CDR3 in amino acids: CASSGSNEQFF. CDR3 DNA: TGTGCCAGCAGCGGGAGCAATGAGCAGTTCTTC.

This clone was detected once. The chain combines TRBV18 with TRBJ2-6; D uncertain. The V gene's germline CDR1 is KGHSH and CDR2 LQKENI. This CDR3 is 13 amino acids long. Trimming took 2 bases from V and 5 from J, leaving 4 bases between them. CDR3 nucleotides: TGTGCCAGCTCACCATCCCGGGCCAACGTCCTGACTTTC. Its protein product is CASSPSRANVLTF.

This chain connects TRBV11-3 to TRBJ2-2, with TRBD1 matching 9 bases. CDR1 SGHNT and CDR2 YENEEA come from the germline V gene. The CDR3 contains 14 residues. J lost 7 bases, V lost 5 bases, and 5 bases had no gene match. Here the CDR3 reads CASSQNRGRGELFF. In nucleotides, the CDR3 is TGTGCCAGCAGCCAAAACAGGGGGCGCGGGGAGCTGTTTTTT.

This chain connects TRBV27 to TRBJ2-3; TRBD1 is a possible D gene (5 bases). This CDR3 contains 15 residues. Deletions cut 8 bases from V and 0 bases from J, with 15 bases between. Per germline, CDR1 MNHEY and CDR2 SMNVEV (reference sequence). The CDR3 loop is CASRYRSSSTDTQYF. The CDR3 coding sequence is TGTGCCAGCCGTTACAGGAGCTCTAGCACAGATACGCAGTATTTT.

The CDR3 nucleotides are TGTGCCATCAGTGAGTCTGTAATATCCAATGGCTACACCTTC. Protein: CAISESVISNGYTF. This chain links TRBV10-3 with TRBJ1-2; unclear D gene. V was trimmed by 0 bases and J by 6 bases, leaving 11 bases between them. Per germline, CDR1 ENHRY and CDR2 SYGVKD. The CDR3 has 14 amino acids.

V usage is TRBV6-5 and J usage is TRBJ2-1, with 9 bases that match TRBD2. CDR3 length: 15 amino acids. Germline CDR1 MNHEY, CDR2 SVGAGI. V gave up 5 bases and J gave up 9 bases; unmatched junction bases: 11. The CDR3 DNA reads TGTGCCAGCAGTACACCTAGCGGGACCGCAGTTGAGCAGTTCTTC. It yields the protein CASSTPSGTAVEQFF.

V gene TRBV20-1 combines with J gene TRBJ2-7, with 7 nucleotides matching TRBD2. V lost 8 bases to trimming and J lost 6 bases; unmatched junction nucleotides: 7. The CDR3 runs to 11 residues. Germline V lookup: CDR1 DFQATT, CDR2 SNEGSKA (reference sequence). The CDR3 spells CSPKGRGEQYF. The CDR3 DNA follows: TGCAGTCCAAAGGGGAGGGGCGAGCAGTACTTC.

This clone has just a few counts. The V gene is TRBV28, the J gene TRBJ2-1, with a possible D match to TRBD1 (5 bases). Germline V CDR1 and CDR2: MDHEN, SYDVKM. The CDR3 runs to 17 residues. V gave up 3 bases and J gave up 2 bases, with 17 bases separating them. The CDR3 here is CASSLGRQRITYNEQFF. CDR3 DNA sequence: TGTGCCAGCAGTTTGGGCCGACAGCGAATTACCTACAATGAGCAGTTCTTC.

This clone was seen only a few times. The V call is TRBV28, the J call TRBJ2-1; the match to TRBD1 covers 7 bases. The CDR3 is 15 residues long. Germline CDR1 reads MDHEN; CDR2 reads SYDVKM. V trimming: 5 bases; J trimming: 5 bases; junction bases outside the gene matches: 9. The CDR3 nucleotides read TGTGCCAGCAGTCCTACCGGGACAGTGAACAATGAGCAGTTCTTC. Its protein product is CASSPTGTVNNEQFF.

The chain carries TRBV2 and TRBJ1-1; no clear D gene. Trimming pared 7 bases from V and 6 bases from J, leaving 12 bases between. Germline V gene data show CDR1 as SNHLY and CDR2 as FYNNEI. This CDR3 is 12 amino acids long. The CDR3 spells CASMRSGAEAFF. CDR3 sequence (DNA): TGTGCCAGCATGCGTTCGGGAGCTGAAGCTTTCTTT.

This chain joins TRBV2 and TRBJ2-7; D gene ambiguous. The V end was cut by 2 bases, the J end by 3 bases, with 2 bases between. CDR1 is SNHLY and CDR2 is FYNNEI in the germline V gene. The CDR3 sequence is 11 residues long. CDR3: CASSERYEQYF. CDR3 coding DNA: TGTGCCAGCAGTGAACGCTACGAGCAGTACTTC.

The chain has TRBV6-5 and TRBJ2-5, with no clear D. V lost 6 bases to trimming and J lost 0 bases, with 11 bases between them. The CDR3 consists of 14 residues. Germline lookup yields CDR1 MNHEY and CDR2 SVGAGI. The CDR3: CASSRRPYQETQYF. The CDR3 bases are TGTGCCAGCAGCCGGCGCCCGTACCAAGAGACCCAGTACTTC.

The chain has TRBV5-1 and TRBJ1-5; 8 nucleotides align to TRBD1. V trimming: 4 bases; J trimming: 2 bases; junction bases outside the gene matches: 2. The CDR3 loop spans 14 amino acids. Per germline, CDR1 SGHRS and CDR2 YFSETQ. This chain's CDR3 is CASSPTGGNQPQHF. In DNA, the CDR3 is TGCGCCAGCAGCCCGACAGGGGGCAATCAGCCCCAGCATTTT. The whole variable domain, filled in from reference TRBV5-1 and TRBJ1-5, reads KAGVTQTPRYLIKTRGQQVTLSCSPISGHRSVSWYQQTPGQGLQFLFEYFSETQRNKGNFPGRFSGRQFSNSRSEMNVSTLELGDSALYLCASSPTGGNQPQHFGDGTRLSIL.

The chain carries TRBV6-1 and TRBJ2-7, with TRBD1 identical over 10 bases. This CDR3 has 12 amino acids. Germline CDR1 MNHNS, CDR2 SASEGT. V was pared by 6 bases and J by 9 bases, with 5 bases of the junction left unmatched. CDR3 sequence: CASSGQGEVQYF. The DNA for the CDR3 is TGTGCCAGCAGCGGACAGGGGGAGGTGCAGTACTTC.

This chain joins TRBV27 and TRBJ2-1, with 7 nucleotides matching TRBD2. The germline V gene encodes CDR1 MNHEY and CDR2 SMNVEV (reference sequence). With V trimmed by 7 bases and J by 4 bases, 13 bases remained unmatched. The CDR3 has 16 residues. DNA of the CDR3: TGTGCCAGCACCCCCACCATTACTAGCGAATACAATGAGCAGTTCTTC. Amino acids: CASTPTITSEYNEQFF.

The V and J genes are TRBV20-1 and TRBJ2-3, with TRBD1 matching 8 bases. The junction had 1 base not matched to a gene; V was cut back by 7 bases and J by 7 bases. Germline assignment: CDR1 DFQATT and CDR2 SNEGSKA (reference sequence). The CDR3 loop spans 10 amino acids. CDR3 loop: CSGTGNTQYF. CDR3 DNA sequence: TGCAGTGGGACAGGGAATACGCAGTATTTT.

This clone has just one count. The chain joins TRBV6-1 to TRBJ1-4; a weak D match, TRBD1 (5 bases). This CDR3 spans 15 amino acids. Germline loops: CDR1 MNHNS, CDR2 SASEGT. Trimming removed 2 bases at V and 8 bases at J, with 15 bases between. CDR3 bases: TGTGCCAGCAGTGAATCGATAGGGACGGACGAAAAACTGTTTTTT. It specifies CASSESIGTDEKLFF.

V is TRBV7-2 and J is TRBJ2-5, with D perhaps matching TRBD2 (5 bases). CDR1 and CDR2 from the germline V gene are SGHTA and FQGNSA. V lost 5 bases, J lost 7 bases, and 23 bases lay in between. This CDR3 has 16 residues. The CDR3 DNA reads TGTGCCAGCAGCCTCACCCCGGGCCCGGCGGGTGGGACCCAGTACTTC. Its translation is CASSLTPGPAGGTQYF.

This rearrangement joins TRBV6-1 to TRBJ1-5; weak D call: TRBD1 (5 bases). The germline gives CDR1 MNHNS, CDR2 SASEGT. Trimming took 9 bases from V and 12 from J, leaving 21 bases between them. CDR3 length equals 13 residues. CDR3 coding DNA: TGTGCCAGTCAGACAGCAGTCGGGGTGCGCCAGCATTTT. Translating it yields CASQTAVGVRQHF.

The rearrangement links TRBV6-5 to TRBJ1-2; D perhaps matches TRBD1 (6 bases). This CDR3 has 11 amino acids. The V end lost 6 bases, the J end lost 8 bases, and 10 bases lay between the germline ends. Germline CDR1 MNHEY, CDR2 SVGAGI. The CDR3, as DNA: TGTGCCAGCAGCTCAGGGGTAGGCTACACCTTC. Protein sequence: CASSSGVGYTF.

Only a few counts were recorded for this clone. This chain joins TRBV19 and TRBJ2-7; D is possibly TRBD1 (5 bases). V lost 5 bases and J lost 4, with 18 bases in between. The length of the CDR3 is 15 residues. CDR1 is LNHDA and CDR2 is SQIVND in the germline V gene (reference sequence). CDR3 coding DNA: TGTGCCAGTAGTGTGCTTGGGGCAGGGCGGTACGAGCAGTACTTC. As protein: CASSVLGAGRYEQYF.

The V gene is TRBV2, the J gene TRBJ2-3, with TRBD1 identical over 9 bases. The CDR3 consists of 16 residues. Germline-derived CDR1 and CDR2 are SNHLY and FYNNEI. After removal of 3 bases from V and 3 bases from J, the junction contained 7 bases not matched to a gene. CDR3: CASSDVGTGRTDTQYF. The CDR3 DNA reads TGTGCCAGCAGTGATGTAGGGACAGGGAGAACAGATACGCAGTATTTT.

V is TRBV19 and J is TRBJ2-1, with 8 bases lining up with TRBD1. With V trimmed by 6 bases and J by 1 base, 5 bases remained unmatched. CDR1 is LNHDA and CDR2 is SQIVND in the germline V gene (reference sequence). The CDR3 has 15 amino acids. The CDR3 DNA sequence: TGTGCCAGTAGATATGACAGGGGATCCTACAATGAGCAGTTCTTC. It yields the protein CASRYDRGSYNEQFF.

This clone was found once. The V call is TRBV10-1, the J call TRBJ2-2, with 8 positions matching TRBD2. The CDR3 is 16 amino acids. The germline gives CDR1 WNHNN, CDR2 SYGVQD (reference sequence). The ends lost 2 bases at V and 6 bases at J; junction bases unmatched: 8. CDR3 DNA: TGCGCCAGCAGTGAGACGGGACTAGGCTCTCCCGGGGAGCTGTTTTTT. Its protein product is CASSETGLGSPGELFF.

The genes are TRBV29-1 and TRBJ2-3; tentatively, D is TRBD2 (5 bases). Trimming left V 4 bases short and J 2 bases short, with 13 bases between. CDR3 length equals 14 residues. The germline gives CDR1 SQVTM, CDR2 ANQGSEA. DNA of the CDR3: TGCAGCGTTGTAGAAGGGAGTAACACAGATACGCAGTATTTT. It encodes CSVVEGSNTDTQYF.

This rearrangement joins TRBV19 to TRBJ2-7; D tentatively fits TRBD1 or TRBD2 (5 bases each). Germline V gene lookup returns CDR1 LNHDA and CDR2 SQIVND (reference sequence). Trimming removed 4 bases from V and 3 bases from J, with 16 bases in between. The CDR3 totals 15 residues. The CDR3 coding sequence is TGTGCCAGTAGTACAACCGGGACCAAATACTACGAGCAGTACTTC. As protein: CASSTTGTKYYEQYF.